Within the sample, the clone carrying this TCR beta chain is medium-sized (0.01 to 0.1%). This record belongs to a study of OX40 agonist ivuxolimab in advanced cancers. The overall study: Patients assigned to dose escalation were diagnosed with hepatocellular carcinoma, melanoma, renal cell or head and neck cancer.

The CDR3 contains 15 residues. Per germline, CDR1 SGHNT and CDR2 YYREEE (reference sequence). The V gene lost 1 base and the J gene lost 6 bases, with 15 bases spanning the gap. Assay: immunoSEQ multiplex PCR; the TCRdb copy retains only in-frame clones and omits some. Of 75,000 to 95,000 clones listed, roughly 92% are singletons. The source material was CD4+ or CD8+ T cells sorted from blood, sampled in a trial of the OX40 agonist ivuxolimab. This sequence originates from an adult with an advanced solid tumor such as melanoma, head and neck, liver or kidney cancer. The chain recombines TRBV5-4 with TRBJ2-3; D tentatively fits TRBD1 or TRBD2 (6 bases each). The CDR3 is CASSLMGGSIDTQYF. CDR3 sequence (DNA): TGTGCCAGCAGCTTGATGGGGGGCTCGATCGATACGCAGTATTTT.